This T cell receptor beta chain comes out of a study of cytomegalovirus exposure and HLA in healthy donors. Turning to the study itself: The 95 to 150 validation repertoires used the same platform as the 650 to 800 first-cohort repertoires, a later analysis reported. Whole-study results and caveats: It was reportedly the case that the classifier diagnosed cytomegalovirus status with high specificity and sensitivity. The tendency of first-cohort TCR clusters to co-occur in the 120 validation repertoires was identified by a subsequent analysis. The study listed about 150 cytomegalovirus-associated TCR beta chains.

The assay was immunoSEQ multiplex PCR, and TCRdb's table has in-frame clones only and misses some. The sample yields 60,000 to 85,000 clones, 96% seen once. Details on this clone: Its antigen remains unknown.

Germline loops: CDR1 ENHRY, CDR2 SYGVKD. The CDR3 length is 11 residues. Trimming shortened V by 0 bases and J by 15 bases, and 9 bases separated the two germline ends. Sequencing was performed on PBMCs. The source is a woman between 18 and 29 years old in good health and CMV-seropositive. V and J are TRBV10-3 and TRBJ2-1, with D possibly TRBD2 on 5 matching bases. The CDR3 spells CAISESRELFF. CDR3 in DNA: TGTGCCATCAGTGAGTCGAGGGAGTTGTTCTTC.